Each of the 19 T cell receptor beta chains below was sequenced from the same sample in a study of blood T cell repertoires in COVID-19. Assay: immunoSEQ multiplex PCR; the TCRdb copy retains only in-frame clones and omits some. The table includes around 290,000 clones, around 90% detected once. Sequencing was performed on PBMCs or T cells enriched from blood (not recorded which). Receptor source: a woman under 40 who had recovered from COVID-19.

The gene calls are TRBV5-4 and TRBJ2-1, with TRBD1 identical over 9 bases. This CDR3 contains 15 residues. Unmatched junction bases numbered 15, after V lost 7 bases and J lost 10 bases. Looked up from germline, CDR1 is SGHNT and CDR2 is YYREEE (reference sequence). The CDR3 region has the DNA TGTGCCAGCGGGCCTGCGGGACAGGGTAAAAGGGAGCAGTTCTTC. This codes for CASGPAGQGKREQFF.

This clone occurred once. The chain links TRBV7-2 to TRBJ1-1, with D perhaps TRBD1 (5 bases). CDR1 and CDR2 from the germline V gene are SGHTA and FQGNSA. V was trimmed by 0 bases and J by 5 bases, leaving 10 bases between them. The CDR3 is 14 residues long. CDR3 residues: CASSLATAGTEAFF. The CDR3 DNA is TGTGCCAGCAGCTTAGCGACAGCTGGGACTGAAGCTTTCTTT.

V usage is TRBV13 and J usage is TRBJ1-2, with TRBD1 matching 8 bases. The V and J ends lost 2 bases and 10 bases, in that order; junction bases with no gene match: 9. The V gene's germline CDR1 is PRHDT and CDR2 FYEKMQ (reference sequence). The CDR3 is made up of 14 amino acids. CDR3 loop: CASSLIQGAFSYTF. CDR3 DNA: TGTGCCAGCAGCTTAATTCAGGGGGCATTCTCCTACACCTTC.

This chain uses TRBV30 with TRBJ1-2; D gene uncertain. The V end lost 5 bases, the J end lost 9 bases, and 13 bases lay between the germline ends. The CDR3 totals 11 residues. Germline CDR1 and CDR2: GTSNPN and SVGIG (reference sequence). CDR3 sequence reads: CAWVTSLSYTF. The CDR3 nucleotides read TGTGCCTGGGTGACTAGTCTGAGCTACACCTTC. Full variable domain (outside the CDR3, taken from reference TRBV30 and TRBJ1-2): SQTIHQWPATLVQPVGSPLSLECTVEGTSNPNLYWYRQAAGRGLQLLFYSVGIGQISSEVPQNLSASRPQDRQFILSSKKLLLSDSGFYLCAWVTSLSYTFGSGTRLTVV.

This chain uses TRBV19 with TRBJ1-1; no reliable D call. Germline CDR1 is LNHDA and CDR2 is SQIVND (reference sequence). The CDR3 contains 13 residues. V lost 3 bases and J 1 base, leaving 6 bases between the germline ends. CDR3 nucleotides: TGTGCCAGTAGTATCTCCTGGAACACTGAAGCTTTCTTT. Residues: CASSISWNTEAFF.

The J gene is TRBJ2-4, the V gene TRBV4-1; 7 positions match TRBD2. Trimming cost V 4 bases and J 9 bases; bases outside gene matches: 9. CDR3 length: 14 amino acids. Germline V gives CDR1 MGHRA, CDR2 YSYEKL. DNA of the CDR3: TGCGCCAGCAGCCCCCGGACTAGTAAGGTCATTCAGTACTTC. Its protein is CASSPRTSKVIQYF.

This rearrangement joins TRBV28 to TRBJ1-3; 10 bases fit TRBD1. V lost 6 bases and J lost 0; bases outside the gene matches: 5. The CDR3 runs to 16 residues. The V gene's germline CDR1 is MDHEN and CDR2 SYDVKM. The CDR3 DNA follows: TGTGCCAGCAGATCGGACAGGGGGAGCTCTGGAAACACCATATATTTT. It yields the protein CASRSDRGSSGNTIYF.

The rearrangement links TRBV7-8 to TRBJ1-2; TRBD1 aligns across 7 bases. The length of the CDR3 is 14 residues. The V and J ends lost 3 bases and 2 bases, in that order; junction bases with no gene match: 3. Germline CDR1 is SGHVS and CDR2 is FQNEAQ. Here the CDR3 reads CASSFRDSNYGYTF. CDR3 DNA: TGTGCCAGCAGCTTCCGGGACAGCAACTATGGCTACACCTTC.

V and J are TRBV4-1 and TRBJ1-5, with D maybe TRBD1 (6 bases). The CDR3 is made up of 16 amino acids. The germline V gene has CDR1 MGHRA and CDR2 YSYEKL. Trimming removed 1 base at V and 3 bases at J, with 13 bases between. The CDR3 nucleotides read TGCGCCAGCAGCCAAGTGCGGGGGGCGGTCAATCAGCCCCAGCATTTT. This gives the protein CASSQVRGAVNQPQHF.

The J gene is TRBJ2-2, the V gene TRBV7-9; 7 nucleotides align to TRBD2. V was clipped by 4 bases and J by 9 bases; unmatched bases: 2. This CDR3 has 12 amino acids. Germline CDR1 is SEHNR and CDR2 is FQNEAQ (reference sequence). The CDR3 DNA reads TGTGCCAGCAGCTCGGGGGGTAGGGAGCTGTTTTTT. This translates into CASSSGGRELFF.

The chain recombines TRBV24-1 with TRBJ1-2; D remains ambiguous. Germline V lookup: CDR1 KGHDR, CDR2 SFDVKD. The CDR3 runs to 13 residues. V dropped 5 bases and J dropped 2 bases, with 8 bases sitting between them. The CDR3: CATSGSTNYGYTF. CDR3 coding DNA: TGTGCCACCAGTGGCTCAACAAACTATGGCTACACCTTC.

V is TRBV27 and J is TRBJ2-7; D possibly corresponds to TRBD2 (5 bases). The CDR3 contains 17 residues. The germline gives CDR1 MNHEY, CDR2 SMNVEV (reference sequence). V lost 3 bases to trimming and J lost 2 bases, with 20 bases between them. This CDR3 reads CASSFPPSPPHPYEQYF. CDR3 nucleotides: TGTGCCAGCAGTTTCCCACCTAGCCCTCCCCACCCCTACGAGCAGTACTTC.

This rearrangement joins TRBV5-8 to TRBJ1-5; no reliable D call. The CDR3 is 15 residues long. In germline, CDR1 is SGHTS, CDR2 YDEGEE. V shed 0 bases and J shed 3 bases, with 10 bases lying between them. DNA of the CDR3: TGTGCCAGCAGCTTGGGGGCCTCCCCCAATCAGCCCCAGCATTTT. Translated, it gives CASSLGASPNQPQHF.

The chain couples TRBV7-9 to TRBJ1-1; 8 bases are shared with TRBD1. The CDR3 covers 12 residues. Germline CDR1 SEHNR, CDR2 FQNEAQ (reference sequence). V lost 2 bases and J lost 8; bases outside the gene matches: 1. Here the CDR3 reads CASSLQGAEAFF. The CDR3 DNA sequence: TGTGCCAGCAGCTTACAGGGGGCGGAAGCTTTCTTT.

The rearrangement uses TRBV3-1 (or the pseudogene TRBV3-2) and TRBJ2-5; the match to TRBD1 covers 7 bases. Germline CDR1 LGHDT, CDR2 YNNKEL (reference sequence). The CDR3 runs to 17 residues. V was pared by 0 bases and J by 2 bases, with 9 bases of the junction left unmatched. CDR3 sequence (DNA): TGTGCCAGCAGCCAAGACCTCACACAGGGGCTTCAAGAGACCCAGTACTTC. Protein sequence: CASSQDLTQGLQETQYF.

This clone was picked up one time. The chain links TRBV19 to TRBJ1-5, with D maybe TRBD1 (5 bases). From germline, CDR1 is LNHDA and CDR2 SQIVND (reference sequence). With 6 bases removed from V and 5 bases from J, the gap between germline ends came to 11 bases. This CDR3 region has 13 residues. DNA of the CDR3: TGTGCCAGTAGGGGAATAGGGGATCAGCCCCAGCATTTT. Translating it yields CASRGIGDQPQHF. The full variable domain, its missing parts supplied by reference TRBV19 and TRBJ1-5, is DGGITQSPKYLFRKEGQNVTLSCEQNLNHDAMYWYRQDPGQGLRLIYYSQIVNDFQKGDIAEGYSVSREKKESFPLTVTSAQKNPTAFYLCASRGIGDQPQHFGDGTRLSIL.

The chain links TRBV5-6 to TRBJ2-7; 12 nucleotides line up with TRBD2. The germline CDR1 and CDR2 sequences are SGHDT and YYEEEE. The junction had 2 bases not matched to a gene; V was cut back by 1 base and J by 3 bases. The CDR3 runs 15 residues. The CDR3 is CASSLTSGGYYEQYF. For the CDR3, the DNA is TGTGCCAGCAGCTTGACTAGCGGGGGGTACTACGAGCAGTACTTC. The variable domain in full, with the rest retrieved from reference TRBV5-6 and TRBJ2-7, is DAGVTQSPTHLIKTRGQQVTLRCSPKSGHDTVSWYQQALGQGPQFIFQYYEEEERQRGNFPDRFSGHQFPNYSSELNVNALLLGDSALYLCASSLTSGGYYEQYFGPGTRLTVT.

A word on this clone: Other DNA sequences of this sample code for an identical CDR3. The CDR3 loop is CASSLSETQYF. CDR3 in DNA: TGTGCCAGCAGCCTATCGGAGACCCAGTACTTC. The V and J genes are TRBV7-2 and TRBJ2-5, with D hard to call. Looked up from germline, CDR1 is SGHTA and CDR2 is FQGNSA. V shed 5 bases and J shed 5 bases, with 6 bases lying between them. This CDR3 region has 11 residues.

J is TRBJ2-3 and V is TRBV15; 7 bases fit TRBD2. There are 18 residues in the CDR3. Losses at the gene ends were 5 bases for V and 3 bases for J; bases not matched to a gene: 17. Germline CDR1 reads LNHNV; CDR2 reads YYDKDF (reference sequence). CDR3 residues: CATSPQLGWGGLTDTQYF. DNA of the CDR3: TGTGCCACCAGCCCCCAGTTAGGTTGGGGGGGGTTAACAGATACGCAGTATTTT.